The clone carrying this T cell receptor (beta chain) was counted at least ten times. This entry belongs to a study of blood T cell repertoires in COVID-19. Trimming left V 4 bases short and J 2 bases short, with 9 bases between. In germline, CDR1 is SGHNT, CDR2 YYREEE (reference sequence). The CDR3 runs 13 residues. Generated by immunoSEQ multiplex PCR, the TCRdb table keeps only in-frame clones and is missing some. Counted here are roughly 250,000 clones, approximately 80% occurring once; the ten biggest clones make up around 4.1%. This rearrangement joins TRBV5-4 to TRBJ1-1; no definite D call. This receptor was identified in a woman in her thirties or forties with active or convalescent COVID-19. The sequencing sample was made of peripheral blood. The CDR3 DNA sequence: TGTGCCAGCAGCCCTGGCCTTAACACTGAAGCTTTCTTT. Its translation: CASSPGLNTEAFF.